This paragraph reports one TCR beta chain. Its antigen remains unknown. V lost 2 bases and J lost 0, with 11 bases in between. The germline V gene has CDR1 MNHEY and CDR2 SMNVEV (reference sequence). The CDR3 is 15 residues long. The record originates from a study of OX40 agonist ivuxolimab in advanced cancers. Study-wide results and limits: Some nonresponders also had low normalized T-cell clonal expansion.

Generated by immunoSEQ multiplex PCR, the TCRdb table keeps only in-frame clones and is missing some. The repertoire holds 15,000 to 20,000 clones, with about 90% as singletons. This specimen was CD4+ or CD8+ T cells sorted from blood, taken in a trial of the OX40 agonist ivuxolimab. This sequence joins TRBV27 and TRBJ2-7; a weak D match, TRBD2 (5 bases). The TCR comes from an adult with an advanced solid tumor such as melanoma, head and neck, liver or kidney cancer. The CDR3 is CASSLMTTSSYEQYF. CDR3 DNA: TGTGCCAGCAGTTTAATGACTACGAGCTCCTACGAGCAGTACTTC.